The 22 T cell receptor beta chains below were found in one sample sequenced in a study of blood T cell repertoires in COVID-19 (dated by TCRdb to the early 2020s). Libraries were made using the immunoSEQ multiplex PCR assay. The table comes from immuneACCESS by way of TCRdb, which keeps in-frame sequences with V and J called. Part of the clones is missing from these tables; in studies checked, under half for an unresolved V gene and the rest for unknown reasons. Here the sample has some 150,000 clones; 84% occur a single time. The ten top clones hold around 6.7% of the sample. Sequenced: peripheral blood. The origin of the receptors is a woman aged 45-59 years in a cohort sampled during active or convalescent COVID-19.

The chain links TRBV19 to TRBJ1-5, with D unresolved. Germline V lookup: CDR1 LNHDA, CDR2 SQIVND (reference sequence). CDR3 length: 15 amino acids. V was trimmed by 0 bases and J by 6 bases, leaving 12 bases between them. The CDR3 nucleotides are TGTGCCAGTAGTATAGAGGGCGGGTTCGCTCAGCCCCAGCATTTT. Translating gives CASSIEGGFAQPQHF.

This clone was seen a few times. This rearrangement joins TRBV29-1 to TRBJ2-5; TRBD2 matches 12 bases. The germline V gene has CDR1 SQVTM and CDR2 ANQGSEA. This CDR3 is built from 16 residues. V lost 4 bases, J lost 0 bases, and 6 bases stayed unmatched. The CDR3 coding sequence is TGCAGCGTTGTCCCTACTAGCGGGGGGTACCAAGAGACCCAGTACTTC. Protein: CSVVPTSGGYQETQYF.

J is TRBJ1-2 and V is TRBV7-2; TRBD1 agrees at 7 bases. The J segment lost 7 bases and the V segment lost 5 bases, leaving 10 bases of the junction unmatched. The CDR3 extends over 14 amino acids. Per germline, CDR1 SGHTA and CDR2 FQGNSA. In nucleotides, the CDR3 is TGTGCCAGCAGCCACAGACAGGGACCGGGTGGCTACACCTTC. Translation gives CASSHRQGPGGYTF.

The chain joins TRBV7-9 to TRBJ2-3; D remains unclear. The V end was cut by 1 base, the J end by 6 bases, with 11 bases between. Germline-derived CDR1 and CDR2 are SEHNR and FQNEAQ (reference sequence). This CDR3 comprises 14 residues. Here the CDR3 reads CASSLGSARDTQYF. CDR3 bases: TGTGCCAGCAGCTTAGGATCCGCTCGGGATACGCAGTATTTT.

The chain joins TRBV6-4 to TRBJ2-6; 9 bases align to TRBD1. Germline CDR1 is MRHNA and CDR2 is SNTAGT. Trimming removed 3 bases from V and 0 bases from J; junction bases left unmatched: 3. The CDR3 runs to 17 residues. The CDR3 DNA follows: TGTGCCAGCAGTGAGCGGACAGGGGTCTCTGGGGCCAACGTCCTGACTTTC. Translated, it gives CASSERTGVSGANVLTF.

V usage is TRBV7-3 and J usage is TRBJ2-2, with TRBD2 matching 7 bases. CDR3 length equals 14 residues. V was clipped by 7 bases and J by 7 bases; unmatched bases: 9. Germline assignment: CDR1 SGHTA and CDR2 FQGTGA. CDR3 region: CASKASAGDGELFF. The CDR3 nucleotides read TGTGCCAGCAAGGCGTCGGCGGGGGACGGGGAGCTGTTTTTT.

The V and J genes are TRBV6-5 and TRBJ1-2; D is unresolved. CDR3 length: 13 residues. CDR1 and CDR2 (germline): MNHEY, SVGAGI. Trimming removed 5 bases from V and 4 bases from J, with 11 bases in between. The CDR3 spells CASSNRDFYGYTF. CDR3 bases: TGTGCCAGCAGTAACAGAGATTTCTATGGCTACACCTTC.

The chain uses TRBV18 and TRBJ1-2; TRBD1 matches 8 bases. Germline values: CDR1 KGHSH, CDR2 LQKENI. The trim removed 3 bases at V and 5 bases at J, leaving 8 bases unmatched. This CDR3 contains 15 residues. CDR3 bases: TGTGCCAGCTCACCCGAGGACAGGGTTTCGTATGGCTACACCTTC. It encodes CASSPEDRVSYGYTF.

V and J are TRBV11-2 and TRBJ1-1, with a tentative D call TRBD1 (5 bases). This CDR3 region has 14 residues. V lost 3 bases to trimming and J lost 4 bases, with 12 bases between them. Germline V gives CDR1 SGHAT, CDR2 FQNNGV. This CDR3 is CASSFDRSPTEAFF. In DNA form, the CDR3 reads TGTGCCAGCAGCTTCGACAGATCCCCCACTGAAGCTTTCTTT.

V usage is TRBV2 and J usage is TRBJ1-5; 10 positions match TRBD1. This CDR3 has 14 amino acids. V lost 6 bases, J lost 6 bases, and 5 bases stayed unmatched. CDR1 SNHLY and CDR2 FYNNEI come from the germline V gene. CDR3: CASSPDRGSQPQHF. The DNA for the CDR3 is TGTGCCAGCAGCCCGGACAGGGGGTCTCAGCCCCAGCATTTT.

This clone came up once. The chain has TRBV19 and TRBJ1-6; weak D call: TRBD1 (5 bases). Trimming cost V 6 bases and J 8 bases, with 23 bases left between them. The CDR3 contains 17 residues. Germline CDR1 LNHDA, CDR2 SQIVND (reference sequence). CDR3 coding DNA: TGTGCCAGTAGCACTTATCTGGGGGGTCCAGGAGATTCACCCCTCCACTTT. Translation: CASSTYLGGPGDSPLHF.

V usage is TRBV20-1 and J usage is TRBJ2-7; 8 bases map to TRBD2. CDR3 size: 14 residues. Germline CDR1 DFQATT, CDR2 SNEGSKA (reference sequence). V trimming: 3 bases; J trimming: 5 bases; junction bases outside the gene matches: 9. CDR3 in amino acids: CSASSRTSFDEQYF. CDR3 nucleotide sequence: TGCAGTGCTAGTAGTAGGACTAGCTTCGACGAGCAGTACTTC.

The rearrangement uses TRBV25-1 and TRBJ2-7; TRBD2 matches 7 bases. Germline-derived CDR1 and CDR2 are MGHDK and SYGVNS. V was clipped by 7 bases and J by 3 bases; unmatched bases: 3. The length of the CDR3 is 12 residues. The CDR3 nucleotides read TGTGCCAGCACCGGGGGGTACTACGAGCAGTACTTC. It encodes CASTGGYYEQYF.

The CDR3 bases are TGTGCCAGCAGCTTGACTAGCGGGGGGGCGGATACGCAGTATTTT. It codes for CASSLTSGGADTQYF. This chain connects TRBV5-5 to TRBJ2-3, with 13 positions matching TRBD2. The ends lost 1 base at V and 6 bases at J; junction bases unmatched: 2. Per the germline V gene, CDR1 is SGHKS and CDR2 is YYEKEE (reference sequence). The CDR3 covers 15 residues.

This clone has a handful of counts. The chain combines TRBV4-2 with TRBJ1-6; 7 bases line up with TRBD1. Germline V gives CDR1 LGHNA, CDR2 YNFKEQ. The junction had 15 bases not matched to a gene; V was cut back by 0 bases and J by 10 bases. The CDR3 is 18 amino acids. The DNA for the CDR3 is TGTGCCAGCAGCCAAGACCGGCCACAGACAGGGATTGGGTCACCCCTCCACTTT. It is translated as CASSQDRPQTGIGSPLHF.

The chain links TRBV19 to TRBJ1-5, with TRBD1 as a possible D gene (5 bases). CDR1 is LNHDA and CDR2 is SQIVND in the germline V gene (reference sequence). Trimming took 6 bases from V and 3 from J, leaving 9 bases between them. The CDR3 sequence is 13 residues long. CDR3: CASSRVDNQPQHF. The CDR3 nucleotides read TGTGCCAGTAGCAGGGTGGACAATCAGCCCCAGCATTTT. Based on the CDR3 plus reference TRBV19 and TRBJ1-5, the full variable domain is DGGITQSPKYLFRKEGQNVTLSCEQNLNHDAMYWYRQDPGQGLRLIYYSQIVNDFQKGDIAEGYSVSREKKESFPLTVTSAQKNPTAFYLCASSRVDNQPQHFGDGTRLSIL.

This clone was counted between two and nine times. V usage is TRBV27 and J usage is TRBJ1-5; D remains ambiguous. The V end was cut by 2 bases, the J end by 3 bases, with 8 bases between. The CDR3 consists of 14 residues. CDR1 and CDR2 from the germline V gene are MNHEY and SMNVEV (reference sequence). DNA of the CDR3: TGTGCCAGCAGTTTAAATGGCAACAATCAGCCCCAGCATTTT. Its translation: CASSLNGNNQPQHF.

The chain has TRBV15 and TRBJ2-2; D is possibly TRBD1 (6 bases). V lost 0 bases to trimming and J lost 6 bases, with 14 bases between them. From germline, CDR1 is LNHNV and CDR2 YYDKDF (reference sequence). The CDR3 has 16 residues. The CDR3 reads CATSREAGAVPGELFF. The CDR3 region has the DNA TGTGCCACCAGCAGAGAGGCAGGGGCGGTTCCCGGGGAGCTGTTTTTT. Drawing the rest from reference TRBV15 and TRBJ2-2, the complete variable domain is DAMVIQNPRYQVTQFGKPVTLSCSQTLNHNVMYWYQQKSSQAPKLLFHYYDKDFNNEADTPDNFQSRRPNTSFCFLDIRSPGLGDTAMYLCATSREAGAVPGELFFGEGSRLTVL.

The J gene is TRBJ1-2, the V gene TRBV4-3; D possibly corresponds to TRBD1 (5 bases). Germline-derived CDR1 and CDR2 are LGHNA and YSLEER. V was cut by 2 bases and J by 0 bases, with 13 bases left in between. This CDR3 has 16 amino acids. CDR3 residues: CASSQLSTTANYGYTF. CDR3 in DNA: TGCGCCAGCAGCCAACTTTCGACGACAGCTAACTATGGCTACACCTTC.

This chain connects TRBV3-1 (or the pseudogene TRBV3-2) to TRBJ2-3; 7 bases line up with TRBD2. V trimming: 3 bases; J trimming: 1 base; junction bases outside the gene matches: 4. The length of the CDR3 is 15 residues. CDR1 and CDR2 (germline): LGHDT, YNNKEL (reference sequence). As DNA, the CDR3 is TGTGCCAGCAGCCACCCGAGCGGGGGCACAGATACGCAGTATTTT. This codes for CASSHPSGGTDTQYF.

The chain carries TRBV7-8 and TRBJ2-3; tentative D call: TRBD2 (5 bases). V was shortened by 5 bases and J by 6 bases, with 15 bases between the two germline ends. Germline-derived CDR1 and CDR2 are SGHVS and FQNEAQ. The CDR3 has 14 residues. CDR3 sequence (DNA): TGTGCCAGCAGCGACTTTCTAGCCGGGGATACGCAGTATTTT. Translating it yields CASSDFLAGDTQYF.

The J gene is TRBJ2-5, the V gene TRBV19, with 15 bases fitting TRBD2. From germline, CDR1 is LNHDA and CDR2 SQIVND (reference sequence). After removal of 1 base from V and 0 bases from J, the junction contained 6 bases not matched to a gene. The CDR3 loop spans 19 amino acids. The CDR3 reads CASSIGRGLAGGYQETQYF. In DNA, the CDR3 is TGTGCCAGTAGTATAGGCCGGGGACTAGCGGGGGGTTACCAAGAGACCCAGTACTTC.